These 32 T cell receptor beta chains originate from one sample sequenced in a study of cytomegalovirus exposure and HLA in healthy donors. The PCR employed 60 Vbeta primers together with 13 Jbeta primers. Assay: immunoSEQ multiplex PCR; the TCRdb copy retains only in-frame clones and omits some. The sample carries 110,000 to 150,000 clones, about three quarters recorded once. What was sequenced was PBMCs. The receptors derive from a man younger than 30 in good health and CMV-seronegative.

This chain connects TRBV5-1 to TRBJ2-2, with TRBD1 identical over 8 bases. After removal of 2 bases from V and 4 bases from J, the junction contained 13 bases not matched to a gene. The length of the CDR3 is 18 residues. Germline CDR1 and CDR2: SGHRS and YFSETQ. The CDR3 DNA reads TGCGCCAGCAGCTTCCGACCGCCGAGACAGGGGAGCACCGGGGAGCTGTTTTTT. This codes for CASSFRPPRQGSTGELFF.

This clone was seen more than once but under ten times. The rearrangement uses TRBV5-1 and TRBJ1-1, with D possibly being TRBD1 (6 bases). The CDR3 runs 16 residues. Germline V gene lookup returns CDR1 SGHRS and CDR2 YFSETQ. Trimming stripped 0 bases from V and 6 bases from J, with 18 bases between. The CDR3 coding sequence is TGCGCCAGCAGCTTGGGCAACAACAGGGTATCGTCTGAAGCTTTCTTT. This sequence encodes CASSLGNNRVSSEAFF.

The genes are TRBV7-9 and TRBJ2-5; D remains ambiguous. Trimming took off 8 bases at V and 7 bases at J, with 17 bases between the two ends. Germline-derived CDR1 and CDR2 are SEHNR and FQNEAQ (reference sequence). This CDR3 region has 13 residues. CDR3 region: CASGLPARGTQYF. As DNA, the CDR3 is TGTGCCAGCGGGCTGCCCGCCCGTGGGACCCAGTACTTC.

DNA for the CDR3: TGCGCCAGCAGCTTGGCGGGGTTGAGGACAGATACGCAGTATTTT. Translated: CASSLAGLRTDTQYF. The chain has TRBV5-1 and TRBJ2-3, with D possibly TRBD2 on 5 matching bases. The CDR3 covers 15 residues. V was cut by 0 bases and J by 3 bases, with 11 bases left in between. Germline CDR1 SGHRS, CDR2 YFSETQ. Variable domain in full (rest from reference TRBV5-1 and TRBJ2-3): KAGVTQTPRYLIKTRGQQVTLSCSPISGHRSVSWYQQTPGQGLQFLFEYFSETQRNKGNFPGRFSGRQFSNSRSEMNVSTLELGDSALYLCASSLAGLRTDTQYFGPGTRLTVL.

The J gene is TRBJ2-7, the V gene TRBV30, with a weak D call TRBD2 (6 bases). CDR1 is GTSNPN, CDR2 SVGIG, per germline (reference sequence). This CDR3 spans 14 amino acids. V lost 3 bases, J lost 0 bases, and 12 bases lay in between. CDR3 protein: CAWRGGRFSYEQYF. The DNA of the CDR3 is TGTGCCTGGAGGGGGGGACGGTTCTCCTACGAGCAGTACTTC.

V is TRBV7-8 and J is TRBJ2-3, with TRBD2 as a possible D gene (5 bases). CDR3 length: 12 amino acids. Trimming cost V 3 bases and J 4 bases, with 5 bases left between them. The V gene's germline CDR1 is SGHVS and CDR2 FQNEAQ. CDR3 in DNA: TGTGCCAGCAGCTTGAGGGCAGATACGCAGTATTTT. Its protein product is CASSLRADTQYF. The complete variable domain, with remaining parts taken from reference TRBV7-8 and TRBJ2-3, reads GAGVSQSPRYKVAKRGQDVALRCDPISGHVSLFWYQQALGQGPEFLTYFQNEAQLDKSGLPSDRFFAERPEGSVSTLKIQRTQQEDSAVYLCASSLRADTQYFGPGTRLTVL.

The V gene is TRBV30, the J gene TRBJ1-5; D not resolved. V was trimmed by 2 bases and J by 10 bases, leaving 12 bases between them. CDR3 size: 12 residues. Germline CDR1 GTSNPN, CDR2 SVGIG (reference sequence). The CDR3 bases are TGTGCCTGGAGTTTACCCCAGTCTCCCCAGCATTTT. This translates into CAWSLPQSPQHF.

This sequence joins TRBV19 and TRBJ1-1, with D maybe TRBD1 (6 bases). V gave up 3 bases and J gave up 5 bases, with 19 bases separating them. CDR1 and CDR2 (germline): LNHDA, SQIVND (reference sequence). This CDR3 spans 16 amino acids. The CDR3 DNA is TGTGCCAGTAGTATCTTCGGCAGGGGAAAGAGAACTGAAGCTTTCTTT. Translating gives CASSIFGRGKRTEAFF.

This clone was counted only a few times. V usage is TRBV9 and J usage is TRBJ2-1; TRBD1 agrees at 9 bases. V shed 0 bases, J shed 7 bases, and the junction held 11 bases outside the gene matches. CDR1 and CDR2 from the germline V gene are SGDLS and YYNGEE. The length of the CDR3 is 17 residues. The CDR3 bases are TGTGCCAGCAGCGTAGCCCCCCAGGGGACAGGGTGGAATGAGCAGTTCTTC. Protein sequence: CASSVAPQGTGWNEQFF. The variable domain in full, with the rest retrieved from reference TRBV9 and TRBJ2-1, is DSGVTQTPKHLITATGQRVTLRCSPRSGDLSVYWYQQSLDQGLQFLIQYYNGEERAKGNILERFSAQQFPDLHSELNLSSLELGDSALYFCASSVAPQGTGWNEQFFGPGTRLTVL.

The chain carries TRBV23-1 and TRBJ2-2; 9 bases are shared with TRBD1. TRBV23-1 is labeled an ORF, and its function is uncertain. The CDR3 contains 17 residues. The junction had 10 bases not matched to a gene; V was cut back by 3 bases and J by 5 bases. The CDR3 nucleotides read TGCGCCAGCAGTCAGGGGACAGGGAAGGGTGAGACCGGGGAGCTGTTTTTT. It specifies CASSQGTGKGETGELFF.

The genes are TRBV5-8 and TRBJ2-5; a weak D match, TRBD1 (6 bases). The end of the DNA aligns better with TRBJ2-7, so the J call may be wrong. CDR3 length: 14 residues. Germline CDR1 and CDR2: SGHTS and YDEGEE. CDR3 sequence reads: CASSTPGVYDEQYF. CDR3 bases: TGTGCCAGCAGCACCCCAGGGGTGTACGACGAGCAGTACTTC.

The chain couples TRBV30 to TRBJ1-2; 7 nucleotides agree with TRBD1. CDR1 is GTSNPN, CDR2 SVGIG, per germline (reference sequence). The CDR3 loop spans 13 amino acids. J gave up 1 base and V 2 bases, and 1 base lay outside the gene matches. The CDR3 sequence is CAWSQGGNYGYTF. For the CDR3, the DNA is TGTGCCTGGAGTCAGGGGGGTAACTATGGCTACACCTTC.

The V call is TRBV5-5, the J call TRBJ1-2, with 8 bases identical to TRBD1. The length of the CDR3 is 17 residues. Per the germline V gene, CDR1 is SGHKS and CDR2 is YYEKEE (reference sequence). The ends lost 1 base at V and 1 base at J; junction bases unmatched: 9. CDR3 region: CASSLSTGVLLNYGYTF. In nucleotides, the CDR3 is TGTGCCAGCAGCTTGTCGACAGGGGTCCTCCTTAACTATGGCTACACCTTC.

This clone showed up just once. This chain uses TRBV5-1 with TRBJ2-7; unclear D gene. The CDR3 consists of 14 residues. Germline-derived CDR1 and CDR2 are SGHRS and YFSETQ. V was shortened by 0 bases and J by 3 bases, with 10 bases between the two germline ends. The CDR3 spells CASSLVGSSYEQYF. The CDR3 DNA reads TGCGCCAGCAGCTTGGTGGGTAGCAGCTACGAGCAGTACTTC.

The rearrangement links TRBV4-1 to TRBJ2-1; 8 positions agree with TRBD2. Germline V gene lookup returns CDR1 MGHRA and CDR2 YSYEKL. The length of the CDR3 is 17 residues. J was trimmed by 0 bases and V by 4 bases; bases with no gene match: 8. CDR3 in amino acids: CASSRERSGGSYNEQFF. The CDR3 bases are TGCGCCAGCAGCCGCGAGAGGAGCGGGGGCTCCTACAATGAGCAGTTCTTC.

This chain joins TRBV7-7 and TRBJ2-5, with 8 bases fitting TRBD1. The length of the CDR3 is 15 residues. Germline lookup yields CDR1 SSHAT and CDR2 FNYEAQ (reference sequence). Trimming took 1 base from V and 5 from J; bases not matched to a gene: 6. The CDR3 DNA follows: TGTGCCAGCAGCTTAGGACAGGGGAGTCGGGAGACCCAGTACTTC. Translation gives CASSLGQGSRETQYF.

V is TRBV14 and J is TRBJ2-5, with 9 bases lining up with TRBD2. Germline V gives CDR1 SGHDN, CDR2 FVKESK. The CDR3 spans 17 residues. Trimming cost V 1 base and J 4 bases; bases outside gene matches: 10. The CDR3 here is CASSQGLGGGARETQYF. The CDR3 nucleotides are TGTGCCAGCAGCCAAGGGCTTGGCGGGGGGGCTCGAGAGACCCAGTACTTC.

This rearrangement joins TRBV19 to TRBJ1-4, with TRBD1 as a possible D gene (5 bases). Deletions cut 3 bases from V and 8 bases from J, with 16 bases between. The CDR3 extends over 15 amino acids. Germline assignment: CDR1 LNHDA and CDR2 SQIVND (reference sequence). The CDR3 is CASSIPPGVGEKLFF. The CDR3 DNA is TGTGCCAGTAGTATCCCCCCGGGGGTAGGGGAAAAACTGTTTTTT.

V usage is TRBV2 and J usage is TRBJ2-1, with 11 bases fitting TRBD1. The CDR3 covers 15 residues. CDR1 is SNHLY, CDR2 FYNNEI, per germline. The ends lost 2 bases at V and 7 bases at J; junction bases unmatched: 4. CDR3 sequence (DNA): TGTGCCAGCAGTGAATCCGGGACAGGGGGAAATGAGCAGTTCTTC. It translates to CASSESGTGGNEQFF. The variable domain in full, completed from reference TRBV2 and TRBJ2-1, reads EPEVTQTPSHQVTQMGQEVILRCVPISNHLYFYWYRQILGQKVEFLVSFYNNEISEKSEIFDDQFSVERPDGSNFTLKIRSTKLEDSAMYFCASSESGTGGNEQFFGPGTRLTVL.

The rearrangement uses TRBV6-5 and TRBJ1-1; perhaps TRBD1 as D (6 bases). The CDR3 is 15 amino acids. V lost 2 bases, J lost 1 base, and 11 bases lay in between. The germline V gene has CDR1 MNHEY and CDR2 SVGAGI. The CDR3 DNA reads as TGTGCCAGCAGTTACAGTAGGGGGAGGAACACTGAAGCTTTCTTT. Amino acid sequence: CASSYSRGRNTEAFF.

The J gene is TRBJ2-1, the V gene TRBV2; 7 nucleotides align to TRBD1. This CDR3 region has 14 residues. V lost 7 bases to trimming and J lost 5 bases; unmatched junction nucleotides: 8. Germline CDR1 and CDR2: SNHLY and FYNNEI. The CDR3 nucleotides read TGTGCCAGCACCGACAGGGAAGGGCACAATGAGCAGTTCTTC. This codes for CASTDREGHNEQFF.

The rearrangement joins TRBV7-9 to TRBJ2-1; 8 bases are shared with TRBD2. The CDR3 runs 14 residues. Germline values: CDR1 SEHNR, CDR2 FQNEAQ (reference sequence). After removal of 6 bases from V and 4 bases from J, the junction contained 5 bases not matched to a gene. The CDR3 reads CASRSGSSYNEQFF. The DNA of the CDR3 is TGTGCCAGCAGGAGCGGGAGTTCTTACAATGAGCAGTTCTTC.

The V and J genes are TRBV29-1 and TRBJ1-2, with a tentative D call TRBD1 (6 bases). This CDR3 has 13 amino acids. Germline values: CDR1 SQVTM, CDR2 ANQGSEA. V gave up 5 bases and J gave up 2 bases, with 12 bases separating them. CDR3 DNA sequence: TGCAGCGTTCTCAATCAGGGGAACTATGGCTACACCTTC. Translating gives CSVLNQGNYGYTF.

V gene TRBV25-1 combines with J gene TRBJ2-2, with D maybe TRBD1 (5 bases). The V end was cut by 6 bases, the J end by 5 bases, with 16 bases between. The CDR3 is made up of 15 amino acids. Germline V gene sequence: CDR1 MGHDK, CDR2 SYGVNS. CDR3 nucleotides: TGTGCCAGCAGCGCACAGGCGTCGCGAACCGGGGAGCTGTTTTTT. Encoded protein: CASSAQASRTGELFF.

In nucleotides, the CDR3 is TGTGCCAGCAGTTACGCGGAGGGGGGGCACGACTATGGCTACACCTTC. Translation gives CASSYAEGGHDYGYTF. This chain connects TRBV25-1 to TRBJ1-2; a possible D gene is TRBD1 (6 bases). The V end was cut by 5 bases, the J end by 3 bases, with 19 bases between. CDR1 is MGHDK, CDR2 SYGVNS, per germline. This CDR3 is built from 16 residues.

This chain uses TRBV11-3 with TRBJ2-3; 9 bases fit TRBD1. This CDR3 spans 12 amino acids. Germline CDR1 is SGHNT and CDR2 is YENEEA. V trimming: 10 bases; J trimming: 2 bases; junction bases outside the gene matches: 1. In DNA form, the CDR3 reads TGTGCCACACAGGGGGCCACAGATACGCAGTATTTT. As protein: CATQGATDTQYF.

This clone was observed a handful of times. The chain uses TRBV28 and TRBJ1-1; perhaps TRBD1 as D (5 bases). V shed 3 bases and J shed 7 bases, with 15 bases lying between them. Germline V gene data show CDR1 as MDHEN and CDR2 as SYDVKM. This CDR3 is built from 14 residues. CDR3 protein: CASSLGQGGSEAFF. The CDR3 coding sequence is TGTGCCAGCAGTTTGGGGCAGGGAGGAAGTGAAGCTTTCTTT. Variable domain in full (rest from reference TRBV28 and TRBJ1-1): DVKVTQSSRYLVKRTGEKVFLECVQDMDHENMFWYRQDPGLGLRLIYFSYDVKMKEKGDIPEGYSVSREKKERFSLILESASTNQTSMYLCASSLGQGGSEAFFGQGTRLTVV.

This chain uses TRBV6-5 with TRBJ2-7, with TRBD1 matching 10 bases. With V trimmed by 6 bases and J by 3 bases, 8 bases remained unmatched. The CDR3 consists of 15 residues. Germline V gives CDR1 MNHEY, CDR2 SVGAGI. The CDR3 DNA is TGTGCCAGCAGGCTAATGACAGGGGGCCTCTACGAGCAGTACTTC. It specifies CASRLMTGGLYEQYF.

Of note for this clone: The sample holds other DNA sequences that translate to the same CDR3. The genes are TRBV11-2 and TRBJ2-3; 8 bases are a match to TRBD2. Germline V lookup: CDR1 SGHAT, CDR2 FQNNGV. The length of the CDR3 is 18 residues. The V gene end was trimmed by 3 bases and the J gene end by 2 bases; junction bases not matched to a gene: 13. As DNA, the CDR3 is TGTGCCAGCAGCTTGCCGAAAGGGGTAGCGGGATACACAGATACGCAGTATTTT. As protein: CASSLPKGVAGYTDTQYF.

The rearrangement joins TRBV27 to TRBJ2-7, with TRBD2 identical over 14 bases. The germline V gene has CDR1 MNHEY and CDR2 SMNVEV (reference sequence). Trimming cost V 0 bases and J 1 base; bases outside gene matches: 8. The CDR3 contains 19 residues. The CDR3 loop reads CASSLSPGLAGAVSYEQYF. CDR3 sequence (DNA): TGTGCCAGCAGTTTATCCCCGGGACTAGCGGGAGCCGTTTCCTACGAGCAGTACTTC.

The gene calls are TRBV5-1 and TRBJ1-2, with D uncertain. The CDR3 loop spans 14 amino acids. The V end was cut by 4 bases, the J end by 5 bases, with 15 bases between. Germline CDR1 SGHRS, CDR2 YFSETQ. For the CDR3, the DNA is TGCGCCAGCAGCCTACCGTCAGCGGGGTATGGCTACACCTTC. Protein: CASSLPSAGYGYTF.

The rearrangement uses TRBV29-1 and TRBJ1-2; 8 nucleotides match TRBD1. The J segment lost 6 bases and the V segment lost 7 bases, leaving 7 bases of the junction unmatched. The CDR3 is made up of 12 amino acids. CDR1 is SQVTM, CDR2 ANQGSEA, per germline. CDR3 coding DNA: TGCAGCGCATTGGACAGGGCGGATGGCTACACCTTC. It yields the protein CSALDRADGYTF.